What follows describes a single TCR beta chain. Germline V lookup: CDR1 SQVTM, CDR2 ANQGSEA. The germline V and J ends were trimmed by 3 bases and 2 bases, with 8 bases remaining between them. This CDR3 spans 13 amino acids. This specimen comes from a study of blood T cell repertoires in COVID-19. At the level of the study: The samples span acute and convalescent COVID-19 from the United States, Italy and Spain.

In the original processing: Amplified reference gene primers provided the basis for estimating nucleated cell counts. Libraries were prepared by immunoSEQ multiplex PCR; TCRdb keeps only in-frame clonotypes and omits some of them. That table is the source of V, J and clone size, and D and trimming were worked out from the DNA. The sample shows fewer than 200,000 clones, around 81% of them seen only once. Sequenced input: peripheral blood. The receptor's source is a man between 65 and 80 years old with active or convalescent COVID-19. The chain carries TRBV29-1 and TRBJ1-3; D possibly corresponds to TRBD1 (5 bases). CDR3 sequence (DNA): TGCAGCGTTGATGGAGGGGCTGGAAACACCATATATTTT. It specifies CSVDGGAGNTIYF.